The 19 T cell receptor beta chains below were found in one sample sequenced in a study of regulatory T cells in long-lasting Graves disease. Library construction for TCR beta used iRepertoire HTBI primers and Arm-PCR of CDR3 regions. Via MiXCR, TCRdb re-called the multiplex PCR reads, giving one row per CDR3 protein. The sample has under 300,000 distinct CDR3 sequences; 20% are singletons. Time point of the sample: newly diagnosed GD, antithyroid drugs for less than 3 months. RNA from PBMCs was the source of the TCR library. Here the sequenced sample was peripheral blood mononuclear cells (PBMCs), taken at new diagnosis, from a patient treated with antithyroid drugs. The receptors here all came from a female donor with Graves disease.

This chain connects TRBV20-1 to TRBJ2-1, with 11 bases lining up with TRBD2. J was trimmed by 7 bases and V by 0 bases; bases with no gene match: 8. The CDR3 is 16 residues long. Looked up from germline, CDR1 is DFQATT and CDR2 is SNEGSKA (reference sequence). The CDR3 protein is CSARELEGTSGNEQFF. The CDR3 DNA reads as TGCAGTGCTAGAGAATTAGAAGGGACTAGCGGAAATGAGCAGTTCTTC.

V is TRBV30 and J is TRBJ1-1, with 7 bases matching TRBD1. This CDR3 has 15 residues. Germline loops: CDR1 GTSNPN, CDR2 SVGIG (reference sequence). V was pared by 2 bases and J by 13 bases, with 19 bases of the junction left unmatched. The CDR3 DNA is TGTGCCTGGAGTTTACACTCGGCCGGGGACAGCAAAGTTTTCTTT. It is translated as CAWSLHSAGDSKVFF. The full variable domain, rest sourced from reference TRBV30 and TRBJ1-1, is SQTIHQWPATLVQPVGSPLSLECTVEGTSNPNLYWYRQAAGRGLQLLFYSVGIGQISSEVPQNLSASRPQDRQFILSSKKLLLSDSGFYLCAWSLHSAGDSKVFFGQGTRLTVV.

This clonotype has a count of ten or more. The chain is built from TRBV6-2 or TRBV6-3 and TRBJ2-7; 7 positions match TRBD2. V lost 4 bases to trimming and J lost 5 bases; unmatched junction nucleotides: 5. The CDR3 is made up of 13 amino acids. Germline lookup yields CDR1 MNHEY and CDR2 SVGEGT. DNA of the CDR3: TGTGCCAGCAGTTTCGGACTAGATGACGAGCAGTACTTC. Translation: CASSFGLDDEQYF.

In this sample, this clonotype turned up a few times. J is TRBJ1-1 and V is TRBV14, with TRBD1 matching over 7 bases. CDR1 is SGHDN and CDR2 is FVKESK in the germline V gene. The V gene end was trimmed by 4 bases and the J gene end by 0 bases; junction bases not matched to a gene: 8. The CDR3 covers 16 residues. Here the CDR3 DNA reads TGTGCCAGCAGCCCCTTCAGGGGGGAATTGAACACTGAAGCTTTCTTT. It yields the protein CASSPFRGELNTEAFF.

This clonotype appeared a few times. V is TRBV7-9 and J is TRBJ1-1; 8 bases fit TRBD1. Trimming took 5 bases from V and 10 from J; bases not matched to a gene: 9. Germline loops: CDR1 SEHNR, CDR2 FQNEAQ (reference sequence). The length of the CDR3 is 13 residues. The CDR3 region is CASSQDRERVAFF. The CDR3 DNA sequence: TGTGCCAGCAGCCAGGACAGGGAGCGGGTAGCTTTCTTT.

This clonotype was seen repeatedly, ten times or more. The V call is TRBV6-5, the J call TRBJ1-2; D gene unclear. The V end was cut by 1 base, the J end by 8 bases, with 11 bases between. This CDR3 is 13 amino acids long. Germline lookup yields CDR1 MNHEY and CDR2 SVGAGI. The CDR3 region is CASSYYLRSGYTF. The DNA of the CDR3 is TGTGCCAGCAGTTACTATTTGCGGTCGGGCTACACCTTC.

The chain combines TRBV5-1 with TRBJ1-1, with D tentatively TRBD1 (6 bases). Deletions cut 4 bases from V and 0 bases from J, with 16 bases between. Germline assignment: CDR1 SGHRS and CDR2 YFSETQ. The CDR3 is 16 amino acids. The CDR3 DNA reads as TGCGCCAGCAGCCTACGGACAGTCGAAATGAACACTGAAGCTTTCTTT. Translating gives CASSLRTVEMNTEAFF.

Only a few counts were recorded for this clonotype. This chain joins TRBV6-5 and TRBJ1-2; possibly TRBD1 for D (5 bases). The germline V gene encodes CDR1 MNHEY and CDR2 SVGAGI. Trimming removed 4 bases at V and 4 bases at J, with 13 bases between. The CDR3 totals 14 residues. The CDR3 region has the DNA TGTGCCAGCAGTTCCCCGACAGTCCCCTATGGCTACACCTTC. Translation: CASSSPTVPYGYTF.

The chain recombines TRBV10-3 with TRBJ1-2, with 7 bases that match TRBD1. The CDR3 runs to 14 residues. The germline CDR1 and CDR2 sequences are ENHRY and SYGVKD. The ends lost 5 bases at V and 4 bases at J; junction bases unmatched: 7. CDR3 bases: TGTGCCATCAGTTCTGACAGGGTAGGCTATGGCTACACCTTC. This codes for CAISSDRVGYGYTF.

This clonotype was observed many times. The genes are TRBV4-2 and TRBJ2-5, with D uncertain. Looked up from germline, CDR1 is LGHNA and CDR2 is YNFKEQ. This CDR3 region has 13 residues. V gave up 3 bases and J gave up 5 bases, with 10 bases separating them. Written as DNA, the CDR3 is TGTGCCAGCAGCCAGGGGATCGGGGAGACCCAGTACTTC. It encodes CASSQGIGETQYF.

Ten or more counts support this clonotype. The chain carries TRBV5-1 and TRBJ2-1; 14 bases match TRBD2. The germline CDR1 and CDR2 sequences are SGHRS and YFSETQ. The J segment lost 0 bases and the V segment lost 4 bases, leaving 3 bases of the junction unmatched. CDR3 length equals 17 residues. The CDR3 protein is CASSGGLAGGSYNEQFF. The CDR3 nucleotides read TGCGCCAGCAGCGGCGGACTAGCGGGAGGCTCCTACAATGAGCAGTTCTTC.

V usage is TRBV3-1 and J usage is TRBJ2-7, with 10 positions matching TRBD1. This CDR3 is 15 amino acids long. With V trimmed by 0 bases and J by 6 bases, 5 bases remained unmatched. CDR1 and CDR2 from the germline V gene are LGHDT and YNNKEL (reference sequence). The CDR3 protein is CASSQELGTGVEQYF. The CDR3, as DNA: TGTGCCAGCAGCCAAGAGTTGGGGACAGGGGTCGAGCAGTACTTC.

This clonotype has a count of ten or more. The V and J genes are TRBV27 and TRBJ2-4; 10 bases are shared with TRBD1. The CDR3 length is 15 residues. Germline trimming cut 6 bases from V and 9 bases from J; bases unmatched to any gene: 11. Germline CDR1 reads MNHEY; CDR2 reads SMNVEV (reference sequence). CDR3 in amino acids: CASRLGVGQGSIQYF. CDR3 sequence (DNA): TGTGCCAGCAGGCTAGGCGTGGGACAGGGGTCCATTCAGTACTTC.

This clonotype was observed a few times. V gene TRBV20-1 combines with J gene TRBJ1-2; possible D gene TRBD1, 6 bases. Germline lookup yields CDR1 DFQATT and CDR2 SNEGSKA (reference sequence). V dropped 0 bases and J dropped 3 bases, with 17 bases sitting between them. CDR3 size: 16 residues. CDR3 sequence (DNA): TGCAGTGCTAGAGATCCGGGGGGGCTCTTATACTATGGCTACACCTTC. Protein sequence: CSARDPGGLLYYGYTF.

This clonotype was counted at least ten times. The chain links TRBV10-3 to TRBJ1-5, with D unclear. CDR1 is ENHRY, CDR2 SYGVKD, per germline. The CDR3 consists of 12 residues. Deletions cut 3 bases from V and 3 bases from J, with 3 bases between. The CDR3 nucleotides read TGTGCCATCAGTGATCCCAATCAGCCCCAGCATTTT. This encodes CAISDPNQPQHF.

In its sample, this clonotype was seen many times. The CDR3 loop is CASSAQEDYGYTF. The CDR3 DNA reads TGTGCCAGCAGTGCTCAGGAGGACTATGGCTACACCTTC. The V and J genes are TRBV28 and TRBJ1-2; D gene unclear. V shed 5 bases and J shed 3 bases, with 10 bases lying between them. Germline CDR1 and CDR2: MDHEN and SYDVKM. This CDR3 has 13 residues.

Of note for this clonotype: A far larger clone is one nucleotide away, so this likely arose from a read error. The chain uses TRBV11-2 and TRBJ2-1; TRBD2 is a possible D gene (5 bases). The V end lost 5 bases, the J end lost 10 bases, and 15 bases lay between the germline ends. The length of the CDR3 is 13 residues. Germline V CDR1 and CDR2: SGHAT, FQNNGV. The CDR3 reads CASSQEPEGEQFF. Here the CDR3 DNA reads TGTGCCAGCAGCCAAGAGCCTGAGGGCGAGCAGTTCTTC.

The genes are TRBV24-1 and TRBJ2-2, with D possibly being TRBD1 (6 bases). V was pared by 4 bases and J by 4 bases, with 15 bases between. The CDR3 runs 16 residues. Germline V gene lookup returns CDR1 KGHDR and CDR2 SFDVKD. CDR3 sequence (DNA): TGTGCCACCAGTGACCCAAACGACAGGACCACCGGGGAGCTGTTTTTT. Translated, it gives CATSDPNDRTTGELFF.

This clonotype was detected many times. The rearrangement uses TRBV6-6 and TRBJ2-7; 7 bases agree with TRBD1. This CDR3 comprises 15 residues. The V gene's germline CDR1 is MNHNY and CDR2 SVGAGI (reference sequence). The junction had 5 bases not matched to a gene; V was cut back by 0 bases and J by 3 bases. The CDR3 reads CASSYSLDRVYEQYF. In nucleotides, the CDR3 is TGTGCCAGCAGTTACTCGCTCGACAGGGTCTACGAGCAGTACTTC.